This T cell receptor (beta chain) was retrieved from a study of Graves' ophthalmopathy and Graves' hyperthyroidism. Trimming removed 10 bases from V and 4 bases from J; junction bases left unmatched: 13. Per germline, CDR1 ENHRY and CDR2 SYGVKD. This CDR3 is 15 amino acids long. A duration under 3 months, NOSPECS ≥4, CAS ≥3 and moderate-to-severe activity characterized the donors with ophthalmopathy. Sampling under 12 ml of fresh peripheral blood provided the PBMCs. For repertoire sequencing, the TCR beta CDR3 regions were amplified from RNA transcripts. The authors performed first-round RT-PCR with HTBI primers and then a second-round multiplex PCR. Each CDR3 protein gets one entry after TCRdb re-called the multiplex PCR reads with MiXCR. The data hold more than 550,000 distinct CDR3 sequences, with 35% to 45% observed a single time. Ten or more counts support this clonotype.

Specimen: peripheral blood. The V and J genes are TRBV10-3 and TRBJ2-7; 10 nucleotides match TRBD2. This sequence was found in an adult man with Graves' ophthalmopathy. The CDR3 here is CASMATSGTGYEQYF. The CDR3 nucleotides are TGTGCCAGCATGGCTACTAGCGGGACGGGATACGAGCAGTACTTC.